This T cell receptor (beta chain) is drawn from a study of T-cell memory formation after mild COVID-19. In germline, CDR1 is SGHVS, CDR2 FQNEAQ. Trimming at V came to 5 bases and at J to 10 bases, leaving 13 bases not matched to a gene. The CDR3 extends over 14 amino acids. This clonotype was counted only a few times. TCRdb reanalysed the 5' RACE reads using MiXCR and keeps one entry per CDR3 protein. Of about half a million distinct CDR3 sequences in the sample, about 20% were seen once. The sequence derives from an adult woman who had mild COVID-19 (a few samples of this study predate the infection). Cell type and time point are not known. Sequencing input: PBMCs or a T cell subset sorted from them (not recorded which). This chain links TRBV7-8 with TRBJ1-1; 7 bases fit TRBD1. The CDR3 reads CASSPGGTHRGAFF. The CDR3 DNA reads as TGTGCCAGCAGCCCAGGAGGGACACACAGGGGAGCTTTCTTT. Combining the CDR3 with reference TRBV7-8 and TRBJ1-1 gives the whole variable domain GAGVSQSPRYKVAKRGQDVALRCDPISGHVSLFWYQQALGQGPEFLTYFQNEAQLDKSGLPSDRFFAERPEGSVSTLKIQRTQQEDSAVYLCASSPGGTHRGAFFGQGTRLTVV.